This TCR beta chain was identified during a study of blood T cell repertoires in COVID-19. Study summary: Spain, Italy and the United States supplied samples that represented acute and convalescent COVID-19.

This clone was observed a single time. Enrolment of Seattle patients took place during active infection, and they were followed longitudinally. Germline lookup yields CDR1 GTSNPN and CDR2 SVGIG (reference sequence). V was cut by 4 bases and J by 8 bases, with 20 bases left in between. The CDR3 runs 15 residues. Sequencing used immunoSEQ multiplex PCR; TCRdb keeps in-frame clones, though not all of them. The sample yields roughly 350,000 clones, more than 70% seen once. This clonotype originated in a woman aged 25-40 years with COVID-19, enrolled during active disease. The specimen sequenced was peripheral blood. This chain links TRBV30 with TRBJ2-2; D possibly corresponds to TRBD2 (6 bases). The CDR3 here is CAWTFLGRGRGELFF. DNA of the CDR3: TGTGCCTGGACCTTTCTCGGGCGGGGTAGGGGGGAGCTGTTTTTT.